The entry below describes one TCR beta chain. Original handling: For nucleated cells, counts were estimated from reference gene primer amplification. Profiling relied on immunoSEQ multiplex PCR, and the TCRdb table lists in-frame clones only, not all of them. The DNA gave D and trimming, while V, J and clone size come from that table. The sample contains around 40,000 clones, approximately 81% of which appear only once. The CDR3 has 17 amino acids. CDR1 is SGHRS and CDR2 is YFSETQ in the germline V gene. V was pared by 2 bases and J by 11 bases, with 14 bases of the junction left unmatched. This entry comes from a study of blood T cell repertoires in COVID-19. In the study overall: The study drew acute and convalescent COVID-19 samples from the United States, Italy and Spain. Sources were T cells, B-cell-depleted T cells, or PBMCs; the material itself was cDNA or gDNA.

Sequences were obtained from peripheral blood. The chain is built from TRBV5-1 and TRBJ2-2; 11 bases are shared with TRBD2. The TCR originated in a human donor in a cohort sampled during active COVID-19. The CDR3 region has the DNA TGCGCCAGCAGCTTCTCTAGCGGGGGGCCAATTTCGAACGAGCTGTTTTTT. Its translation: CASSFSSGGPISNELFF.